Sequencing of this TCR beta chain was carried out in a study of blood T cell repertoires in COVID-19. About the study: Donors in the United States, Italy and Spain gave samples during acute or convalescent COVID-19. PBMCs, B-cell-depleted T cells, or T cells were the source of the cDNA or gDNA that made up the material.

Here immunoSEQ multiplex PCR was the method, and the copy in TCRdb shows in-frame clones only, minus some. The sample lists over 250,000 clones; around nine tenths were seen once. Enrolled during active infection, Seattle patients were then followed longitudinally. The sequenced sample was peripheral blood. This TCR was sampled from a woman aged 70-85 years with COVID-19, enrolled during active disease.

CDR3 region: CASSLGVTPYQETQYF. The CDR3 coding sequence is TGTGCCAGCAGCTTAGGAGTCACGCCCTACCAAGAGACCCAGTACTTC. V usage is TRBV5-6 and J usage is TRBJ2-5; D remains ambiguous. This CDR3 is 16 amino acids long. V lost 2 bases to trimming and J lost 0 bases, with 14 bases between them. The germline V gene encodes CDR1 SGHDT and CDR2 YYEEEE.